The source of this T cell receptor (beta chain) is a study of CD4 and CD8 cells across lung adenocarcinoma regions (dated by TCRdb to the late 2010s). For the wider study: To look at intratumor heterogeneity in the T cell receptor repertoire, the study compared tumor centers against tumor margins.

Patients with localized lung adenocarcinoma, a subtype of non-small cell lung cancer, were used as donors. Samples were obtained from the centers of localized lung adenocarcinomas. CD8+ T cells from tumor tissue were profiled separately from CD4+ T cells for TCR repertoire analysis. The CDR1 and CDR2 encoded by the germline V gene are SGHAT and FQNNGV. Trimming takes 5 bases off V and 3 bases off J; junction bases not matched to a gene: 9. There are 16 amino acids in the CDR3, from cysteine to phenylalanine inclusive. This entry keeps only the CDR3 DNA: 48 bases, framed from base 1. This clonotype was picked up many times. Its antigen has not been determined. The input lacks base qualities; no much larger clone sits a single base away. The library was prepared using PCR. The sequencer listed for this sample is HiSeq X Ten. Through fastp at Q25 and MiXCR, TCRdb rebuilt clones from the public reads, retaining in-frame beta chains. Duplicate CDR3 protein sequences are folded into a single record with the most common DNA and genes. Within this sample are 16,000 or so distinct CDR3 sequences, with roughly 51% of them counted one time only. The ten top clones hold around a third of the sample.

The sequence was collected from a female donor with lung adenocarcinoma. The CD4 and CD8 labels of this study may be unreliable. The sample was CD8+ T cells from the center of a lung tumor. The cell subset or site tag for this specimen amounts to: tumor center region. This sequence uses TRBV11-2 and TRBJ2-1, with 8 bases in between that match TRBD1. The nucleotide sequence is given as TGTGCCAGCAGCCCCGTCGCCGGGACAGGCTACAATGAGCAGTTCTTC. Its product reads: CASSPVAGTGYNEQFF.